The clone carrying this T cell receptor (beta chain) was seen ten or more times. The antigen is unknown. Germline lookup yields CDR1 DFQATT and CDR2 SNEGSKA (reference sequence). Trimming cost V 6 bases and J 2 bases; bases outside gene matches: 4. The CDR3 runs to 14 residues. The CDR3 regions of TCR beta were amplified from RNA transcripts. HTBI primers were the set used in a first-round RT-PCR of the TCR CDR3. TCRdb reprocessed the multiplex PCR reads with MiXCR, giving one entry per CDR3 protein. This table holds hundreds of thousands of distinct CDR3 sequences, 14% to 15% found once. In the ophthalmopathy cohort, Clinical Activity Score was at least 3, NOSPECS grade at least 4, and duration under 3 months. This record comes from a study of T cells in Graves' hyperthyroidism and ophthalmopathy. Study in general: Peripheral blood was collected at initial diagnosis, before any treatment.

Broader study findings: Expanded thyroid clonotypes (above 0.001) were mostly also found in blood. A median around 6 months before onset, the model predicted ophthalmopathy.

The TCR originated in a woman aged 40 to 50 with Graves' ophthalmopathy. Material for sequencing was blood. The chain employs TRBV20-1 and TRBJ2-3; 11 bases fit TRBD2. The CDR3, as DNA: TGCAGTGCCTTACTAGCGGGAGACACAGATACGCAGTATTTT. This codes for CSALLAGDTDTQYF.